This T cell receptor (beta chain) was sequenced in a study of regulatory T cells in long-lasting Graves disease. Combining iRepertoire HTBI primers with Arm-PCR of CDR3 regions, the authors built TCR beta libraries. From the multiplex PCR reads, TCRdb called clonotypes with MiXCR, one entry per CDR3 protein. The sample holds 680,000 or so distinct CDR3 sequences, about 16% seen once. The germline V gene encodes CDR1 SGHDN and CDR2 FVKESK. This CDR3 spans 13 amino acids. V lost 0 bases to trimming and J lost 6 bases, with 9 bases between them. As for time point: newly diagnosed GD, antithyroid drugs for less than 3 months. PBMC-extracted RNA yielded the TCR library. These sequences were also reported in another study, on T cells in Graves' hyperthyroidism and ophthalmopathy.

Sample: peripheral blood mononuclear cells (PBMCs), taken at new diagnosis, from a patient treated with antithyroid drugs. This chain connects TRBV14 to TRBJ2-7, with D uncertain. The TCR originated in a woman between 25 and 40 years old with Graves disease. CDR3 DNA sequence: TGTGCCAGCAGCCAAGAGATAAAATCCGAGCAGTACTTC. It encodes CASSQEIKSEQYF.